Shown below are 18 T cell receptor beta chains from a single sample sequenced in a study of CD8+ T cells in alopecia areata. RNA extraction and reverse transcription yielded cDNA as sequencing template. Sequenced by immunoSEQ multiplex PCR; TCRdb stores in-frame clones only, minus some. The sample lists 120,000 or so clones, around 63% occurring once. Stated treatment: oral pan-JAK inhibitor, 5-10 mg twice daily. The material sequenced was CD4+ T cells sorted from blood, taken at week 4, from a patient treated with tofacitinib. Every receptor here comes from a human donor with alopecia areata.

The CDR3 coding sequence is TGTGCCACCAGCAGAGAGCGCCAAGAGACCCAGTACTTC. Amino acids: CATSRERQETQYF. The chain links TRBV15 to TRBJ2-5, with unresolved D. This CDR3 contains 13 residues. CDR1 is LNHNV, CDR2 YYDKDF, per germline (reference sequence). V dropped 0 bases and J dropped 1 base, with 3 bases sitting between them.

The chain couples TRBV5-1 to TRBJ1-3; D gene uncertain. Trimming stripped 0 bases from V and 4 bases from J, with 11 bases between. In germline, CDR1 is SGHRS, CDR2 YFSETQ. This CDR3 region has 15 residues. The CDR3 is CASSLDGPSGNTIYF. The CDR3, as DNA: TGCGCCAGCAGCTTGGACGGACCCTCGGGAAACACCATATATTTT.

This clone was seen only a few times. This chain joins TRBV5-1 and TRBJ2-1; possible D gene TRBD1, 5 bases. Germline V gene data show CDR1 as SGHRS and CDR2 as YFSETQ. V lost 3 bases to trimming and J lost 3 bases, with 7 bases between them. This CDR3 is 13 amino acids long. The CDR3 DNA reads TGCGCCAGCAGCTCGCAGGGCTACAATGAGCAGTTCTTC. As protein: CASSSQGYNEQFF.

The chain combines TRBV27 with TRBJ2-5; D is possibly TRBD1 (6 bases). Trimming removed 5 bases from V and 5 bases from J, with 18 bases in between. The germline CDR1 and CDR2 sequences are MNHEY and SMNVEV (reference sequence). There are 15 residues in the CDR3. In nucleotides, the CDR3 is TGTGCCAGCAGTAGGGGACAAGACTTCGCGGAGACCCAGTACTTC. Translating gives CASSRGQDFAETQYF.

V is TRBV21-1 and J is TRBJ1-1. TRBV21-1 is shown as a pseudogene. The CDR3 sequence is 14 residues long. The CDR3 DNA is TGTGCCAGCAGTGGACGGTGGATGAACACTGAAGCTTTCTTT. This codes for CASSGRWMNTEAFF.

This clone was detected a few times. The chain employs TRBV2 and TRBJ2-5; 10 bases map to TRBD2. This CDR3 has 16 amino acids. The ends lost 1 base at V and 1 base at J; junction bases unmatched: 3. Germline values: CDR1 SNHLY, CDR2 FYNNEI. CDR3 sequence (DNA): TGTGCCAGCAGTGAAGAAGTAGCGGGGGGCCAAGAGACCCAGTACTTC. It encodes CASSEEVAGGQETQYF.

The gene calls are TRBV5-1 and TRBJ2-1; a possible D gene is TRBD2 (5 bases). The V gene's germline CDR1 is SGHRS and CDR2 YFSETQ. Trimming shortened V by 7 bases and J by 7 bases, and 24 bases separated the two germline ends. CDR3 length: 16 amino acids. CDR3 nucleotides: TGCGCCAGCTACGAGCGCTCGACACTAGTGGGGAATGAGCAGTTCTTC. This translates into CASYERSTLVGNEQFF.

The table lists this clone with a few counts. The V call is TRBV27, the J call TRBJ2-1; 14 bases are shared with TRBD2. CDR3 length: 16 residues. From germline, CDR1 is MNHEY and CDR2 SMNVEV (reference sequence). Trimming took 4 bases from V and 10 from J; bases not matched to a gene: 9. CDR3: CASSSWGTSGRGEQFF. DNA of the CDR3: TGTGCCAGCAGTTCCTGGGGGACTAGCGGGAGAGGGGAGCAGTTCTTC.

V is TRBV7-9 and J is TRBJ2-7; 8 bases align to TRBD2. CDR3 length: 14 residues. Looked up from germline, CDR1 is SEHNR and CDR2 is FQNEAQ (reference sequence). J was trimmed by 5 bases and V by 1 base; bases with no gene match: 4. CDR3 in DNA: TGTGCCAGCAGCTTAGGACTAGCGTGGGACGAGCAGTACTTC. It encodes CASSLGLAWDEQYF. The full variable domain, rest sourced from reference TRBV7-9 and TRBJ2-7, is DTGVSQNPRHKITKRGQNVTFRCDPISEHNRLYWYRQTLGQGPEFLTYFQNEAQLEKSRLLSDRFSAERPKGSFSTLEIQRTEQGDSAMYLCASSLGLAWDEQYFGPGTRLTVT.

The rearrangement joins TRBV5-1 to TRBJ2-3; D is possibly TRBD1 (5 bases). CDR3 size: 13 residues. CDR1 and CDR2 (germline): SGHRS, YFSETQ. Between the trimmed V and J ends, which lost 3 bases and 4 bases, there was a span of 9 bases. The CDR3 nucleotides read TGCGCCAGCAGCTACGACAGAGCAGATACGCAGTATTTT. It specifies CASSYDRADTQYF. Looking up the rest from reference TRBV5-1 and TRBJ2-3 gives the full variable domain: KAGVTQTPRYLIKTRGQQVTLSCSPISGHRSVSWYQQTPGQGLQFLFEYFSETQRNKGNFPGRFSGRQFSNSRSEMNVSTLELGDSALYLCASSYDRADTQYFGPGTRLTVL.

This clone was counted between two and nine times. The chain links TRBV7-2 to TRBJ2-3; the match to TRBD2 covers 8 bases. Germline lookup yields CDR1 SGHTA and CDR2 FQGNSA. V shed 1 base and J 7 bases; nucleotides not matched to a gene: 10. This CDR3 is built from 16 residues. CDR3 DNA: TGTGCCAGCAGCTTAGGTCGGGGGGGCGCGGGAAATACGCAGTATTTT. This sequence encodes CASSLGRGGAGNTQYF. The whole variable domain, remainder taken from reference TRBV7-2 and TRBJ2-3, is GAGVSQSPSNKVTEKGKDVELRCDPISGHTALYWYRQSLGQGLEFLIYFQGNSAPDKSGLPSDRFSAERTGGSVSTLTIQRTQQEDSAVYLCASSLGRGGAGNTQYFGPGTRLTVL.

This clone has a handful of counts. The chain recombines TRBV7-9 with TRBJ1-2; 10 bases agree with TRBD1. The CDR3 covers 15 residues. Germline trimming cut 8 bases from V and 3 bases from J; bases unmatched to any gene: 9. Germline values: CDR1 SEHNR, CDR2 FQNEAQ (reference sequence). CDR3: CASAEAGTGDYGYTF. CDR3 bases: TGTGCCAGCGCCGAAGCCGGGACAGGGGACTATGGCTACACCTTC.

The chain links TRBV29-1 to TRBJ1-1, with D tentatively TRBD1 (6 bases). V lost 4 bases to trimming and J lost 0 bases, with 12 bases between them. The V gene's germline CDR1 is SQVTM and CDR2 ANQGSEA. The CDR3 sequence is 14 residues long. CDR3 nucleotide sequence: TGCAGCGTTGGGCAGGGGATACTGAACACTGAAGCTTTCTTT. Encoded protein: CSVGQGILNTEAFF.

The rearrangement uses TRBV28 and TRBJ1-2, with TRBD1 matching over 8 bases. The germline CDR1 and CDR2 sequences are MDHEN and SYDVKM. The CDR3 is 13 residues long. Trimming cost V 5 bases and J 6 bases; bases outside gene matches: 5. CDR3 protein: CASSPPDRDGYTF. The CDR3 region has the DNA TGTGCCAGCAGTCCTCCGGACAGGGATGGCTACACCTTC.

This CDR3 is CASRLDRPWEKLFF. Here the CDR3 DNA reads TGCGCCAGCAGACTCGACAGGCCCTGGGAAAAACTGTTTTTT. V gene TRBV4-3 combines with J gene TRBJ1-4, with a tentative D call TRBD1 (6 bases). The V end lost 6 bases, the J end lost 8 bases, and 16 bases lay between the germline ends. CDR1 is LGHNA, CDR2 YSLEER, per germline. The CDR3 spans 14 residues.

The chain carries TRBV5-1 and TRBJ1-2, with D possibly being TRBD1 (6 bases). CDR1 is SGHRS, CDR2 YFSETQ, per germline. V lost 2 bases, J lost 6 bases, and 14 bases lay in between. This CDR3 comprises 14 residues. The CDR3 protein is CASSLLGQINGYTF. CDR3 nucleotide sequence: TGCGCCAGCAGCTTACTCGGACAGATTAATGGCTACACCTTC.

V and J are TRBV11-2 and TRBJ2-7; no definite D call. Germline loops: CDR1 SGHAT, CDR2 FQNNGV. CDR3 length: 15 residues. V was shortened by 7 bases and J by 7 bases, with 23 bases between the two germline ends. DNA of the CDR3: TGTGCCAGCACGCCGCGGTGGGGAAGAGGTTCGGAGCAGTACTTC. This sequence encodes CASTPRWGRGSEQYF.

The table lists this clone with a count of one. V and J are TRBV29-1 and TRBJ1-5; D not resolved. Trimming took 4 bases from V and 7 from J, leaving 14 bases between them. This CDR3 contains 13 residues. CDR1 is SQVTM and CDR2 is ANQGSEA in the germline V gene. The CDR3 DNA is TGCAGCGTTGGGGCGGGCCCCAAGCAGCCCCAGCATTTT. It encodes CSVGAGPKQPQHF. Together with reference TRBV29-1 and TRBJ1-5, the CDR3 gives the full variable domain: SAVISQKPSRDICQRGTSLTIQCQVDSQVTMMFWYRQQPGQSLTLIATANQGSEATYESGFVIDKFPISRPNLTFSTLTVSNMSPEDSSIYLCSVGAGPKQPQHFGDGTRLSIL.